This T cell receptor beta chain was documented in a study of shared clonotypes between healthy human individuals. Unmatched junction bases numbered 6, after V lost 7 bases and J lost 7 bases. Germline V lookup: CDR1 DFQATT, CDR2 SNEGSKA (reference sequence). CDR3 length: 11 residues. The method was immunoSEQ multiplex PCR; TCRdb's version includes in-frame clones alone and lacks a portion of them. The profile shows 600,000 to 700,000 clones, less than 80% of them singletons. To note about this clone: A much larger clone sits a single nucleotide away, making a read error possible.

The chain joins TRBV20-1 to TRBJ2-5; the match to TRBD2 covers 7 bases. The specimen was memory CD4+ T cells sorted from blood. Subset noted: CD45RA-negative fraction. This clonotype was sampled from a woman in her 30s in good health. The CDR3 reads CSVGPGGTQYF. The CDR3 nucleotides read TGCAGTGTAGGGCCGGGGGGGACCCAGTACTTC.